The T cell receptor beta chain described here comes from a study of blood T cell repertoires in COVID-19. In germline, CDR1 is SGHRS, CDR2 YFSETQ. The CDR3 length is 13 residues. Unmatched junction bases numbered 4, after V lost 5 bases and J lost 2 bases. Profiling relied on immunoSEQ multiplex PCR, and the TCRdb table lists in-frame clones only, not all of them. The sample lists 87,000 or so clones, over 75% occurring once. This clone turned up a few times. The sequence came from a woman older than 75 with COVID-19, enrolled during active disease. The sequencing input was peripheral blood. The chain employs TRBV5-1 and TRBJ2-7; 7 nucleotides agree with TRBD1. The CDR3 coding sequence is TGCGCCAGCAGGTGGCAGGGGGCCTACGAGCAGTACTTC. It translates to CASRWQGAYEQYF.